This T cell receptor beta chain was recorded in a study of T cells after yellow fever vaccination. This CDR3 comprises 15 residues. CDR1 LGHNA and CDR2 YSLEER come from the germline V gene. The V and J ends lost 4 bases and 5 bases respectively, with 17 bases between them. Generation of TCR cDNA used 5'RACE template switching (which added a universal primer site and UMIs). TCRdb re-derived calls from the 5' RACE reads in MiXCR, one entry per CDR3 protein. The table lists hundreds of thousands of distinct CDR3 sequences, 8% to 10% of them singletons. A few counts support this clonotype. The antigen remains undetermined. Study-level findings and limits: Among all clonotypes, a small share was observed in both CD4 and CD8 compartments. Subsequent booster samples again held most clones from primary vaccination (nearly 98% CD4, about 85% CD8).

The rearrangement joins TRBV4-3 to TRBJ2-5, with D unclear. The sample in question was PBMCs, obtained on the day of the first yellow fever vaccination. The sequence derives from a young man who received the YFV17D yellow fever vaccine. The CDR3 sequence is CASSRARNPGETQYF. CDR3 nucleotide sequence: TGCGCCAGCAGCCGGGCACGGAATCCCGGGGAGACCCAGTACTTC.